The 26 T cell receptor beta chains below were found in one sample sequenced in a study of T cell responses to AZD1222 COVID-19 vaccine. TCRdb's copy holds only in-frame clones and misses some; the assay was immunoSEQ multiplex PCR. The data show some 100,000 clones, roughly 91% seen once. Material: peripheral blood, obtained on day 0 of AZD1222 vaccination. These receptor sequences come from an adult in good health.

The genes are TRBV3-1 (or the pseudogene TRBV3-2) and TRBJ2-5; no reliable D call. The V end lost 1 base, the J end lost 5 bases, and 5 bases lay between the germline ends. The CDR3 totals 12 residues. The V gene's germline CDR1 is LGHDT and CDR2 YNNKEL (reference sequence). Here the CDR3 DNA reads TGTGCCAGCAGCCAAGGAGCGGAGACCCAGTACTTC. Translated: CASSQGAETQYF.

The chain recombines TRBV20-1 with TRBJ2-2, with D perhaps TRBD1 (5 bases). V lost 5 bases, J lost 4 bases, and 5 bases lay in between. From germline, CDR1 is DFQATT and CDR2 SNEGSKA (reference sequence). The CDR3 extends over 11 amino acids. The CDR3 region has the DNA TGCAGTGCTCAGGGCACCGGGGAGCTGTTTTTT. It is translated as CSAQGTGELFF.

The genes are TRBV5-1 and TRBJ1-3; D is undetermined. CDR3 size: 15 residues. Deletions cut 0 bases from V and 0 bases from J, with 7 bases between. Looked up from germline, CDR1 is SGHRS and CDR2 is YFSETQ. CDR3 amino acids: CASSLVGISGNTIYF. The CDR3 nucleotides are TGCGCCAGCAGCTTGGTAGGAATCTCTGGAAACACCATATATTTT.

This clone was detected only a few times. The chain has TRBV5-1 and TRBJ2-1; D remains ambiguous. The CDR3 loop spans 11 amino acids. From germline, CDR1 is SGHRS and CDR2 YFSETQ. With 5 bases removed from V and 6 bases from J, the gap between germline ends came to 6 bases. CDR3 protein: CASRNANEQFF. For the CDR3, the DNA is TGCGCCAGCAGGAACGCCAATGAGCAGTTCTTC.

V usage is TRBV28 and J usage is TRBJ2-7; the D is unclear. The CDR3 consists of 15 residues. CDR1 is MDHEN, CDR2 SYDVKM, per germline. V was pared by 2 bases and J by 5 bases, with 16 bases between. The CDR3 spells CASSLGYIVRDEQYF. For the CDR3, the DNA is TGTGCCAGCAGTTTAGGGTACATAGTTAGGGACGAGCAGTACTTC.

This clone was found once. The J gene is TRBJ1-1, the V gene TRBV9, with D tentatively TRBD1 (5 bases). CDR3 length: 13 amino acids. Trimming removed 2 bases from V and 5 bases from J, with 10 bases in between. Germline-derived CDR1 and CDR2 are SGDLS and YYNGEE. The CDR3 DNA sequence: TGTGCCAGCAGCGTCTCAGGGAGAACTGAAGCTTTCTTT. This codes for CASSVSGRTEAFF.

The chain couples TRBV28 to TRBJ2-3; 8 nucleotides line up with TRBD2. The germline V gene has CDR1 MDHEN and CDR2 SYDVKM. This CDR3 is built from 15 residues. Trimming at V came to 5 bases and at J to 3 bases, leaving 7 bases not matched to a gene. The DNA for the CDR3 is TGTGCCAGCAGTCCAGGGGCGGGAGGTACAGATACGCAGTATTTT. Translating it yields CASSPGAGGTDTQYF.

V gene TRBV18 combines with J gene TRBJ1-4; a possible D gene is TRBD1 (6 bases). This CDR3 is 14 amino acids long. V was clipped by 1 base and J by 14 bases, with 17 bases between them. Germline loops: CDR1 KGHSH, CDR2 LQKENI. The CDR3 bases are TGTGCCAGCTCACCACAAACCCAGGGGAAACGGCTGTTTTTT. It specifies CASSPQTQGKRLFF.

The chain has TRBV6-5 and TRBJ2-4; D is ambiguous. Germline assignment: CDR1 MNHEY and CDR2 SVGAGI. Deletions cut 7 bases from V and 0 bases from J, with 7 bases between. This CDR3 has 13 residues. CDR3 DNA: TGTGCCAGCAACGACTTAGCCAAAAACATTCAGTACTTC. Protein sequence: CASNDLAKNIQYF.

The chain is built from TRBV12-3 or TRBV12-4 and TRBJ1-2; D ambiguous. V was trimmed by 4 bases and J by 3 bases, leaving 9 bases between them. This CDR3 has 13 residues. The CDR3 DNA is TGTGCCAGCAGTTGGACCGAAGACTATGGCTACACCTTC. This sequence encodes CASSWTEDYGYTF.

This chain connects TRBV5-1 to TRBJ1-1; D ambiguous. The CDR3 sequence is 14 residues long. V lost 1 base to trimming and J lost 1 base, with 8 bases between them. The germline gives CDR1 SGHRS, CDR2 YFSETQ. The CDR3 sequence is CASSLLTSNTEAFF. CDR3 bases: TGCGCCAGCAGCTTGTTGACGTCGAACACTGAAGCTTTCTTT.

This clone is a singleton in its sample. J is TRBJ1-1 and V is TRBV2; 9 bases are a match to TRBD1. Germline assignment: CDR1 SNHLY and CDR2 FYNNEI. This CDR3 region has 14 residues. V lost 5 bases, J lost 5 bases, and 6 bases stayed unmatched. The CDR3 here is CASSKGQGGTEAFF. In DNA, the CDR3 is TGTGCCAGCAGTAAGGGACAGGGAGGAACTGAAGCTTTCTTT.

This chain uses TRBV28 with TRBJ2-1; possibly TRBD1 or TRBD2 for D (5 bases each). CDR3 size: 14 residues. Trimming took off 5 bases at V and 3 bases at J, with 11 bases between the two ends. CDR1 and CDR2 from the germline V gene are MDHEN and SYDVKM. The CDR3 DNA sequence: TGTGCCAGCAGTCGCTCAGGGAGCTACAATGAGCAGTTCTTC. Its translation is CASSRSGSYNEQFF.

V gene TRBV2 combines with J gene TRBJ2-5; unclear D gene. The CDR3 sequence is 12 residues long. Germline CDR1 and CDR2: SNHLY and FYNNEI. V was cut by 8 bases and J by 2 bases, with 9 bases left in between. The DNA of the CDR3 is TGTGCCAGCGGGAAGGAGCAAGAGACCCAGTACTTC. As protein: CASGKEQETQYF. Full variable domain (missing parts from reference TRBV2 and TRBJ2-5): EPEVTQTPSHQVTQMGQEVILRCVPISNHLYFYWYRQILGQKVEFLVSFYNNEISEKSEIFDDQFSVERPDGSNFTLKIRSTKLEDSAMYFCASGKEQETQYFGPGTRLLVL.

J is TRBJ1-5 and V is TRBV6-2 or TRBV6-3; 8 nucleotides match TRBD1. This CDR3 comprises 19 residues. V was pared by 2 bases and J by 6 bases, with 18 bases of the junction left unmatched. The germline CDR1 and CDR2 sequences are MNHEY and SVGEGT. CDR3 region: CASSYEASGGSFRGQPQHF. In DNA, the CDR3 is TGTGCCAGCAGTTACGAAGCCTCAGGGGGCTCCTTCCGAGGTCAGCCCCAGCATTTT.

The chain combines TRBV6-5 with TRBJ1-5, with TRBD1 matching over 8 bases. The CDR3 runs 15 residues. V was clipped by 6 bases and J by 2 bases; unmatched bases: 6. Germline CDR1 reads MNHEY; CDR2 reads SVGAGI. The CDR3, as DNA: TGTGCCAGCAGCCTCACAGGGGGAGGCAATCAGCCCCAGCATTTT. This encodes CASSLTGGGNQPQHF.

The CDR3 DNA follows: TGCGCCAGCAGCTTGGGGCTGAATGAAAAACTGTTTTTT. It encodes CASSLGLNEKLFF. The genes are TRBV5-1 and TRBJ1-4; D is uncertain. The CDR3 has 13 residues. Looked up from germline, CDR1 is SGHRS and CDR2 is YFSETQ. V lost 0 bases and J lost 5, with 5 bases in between.

The chain links TRBV28 to TRBJ2-7; D gene ambiguous. With 3 bases removed from V and 2 bases from J, the gap between germline ends came to 11 bases. Per germline, CDR1 MDHEN and CDR2 SYDVKM. CDR3 length equals 14 residues. The CDR3 is CASSFQRKTYEQYF. CDR3 DNA: TGTGCCAGCAGTTTCCAGCGTAAAACCTACGAGCAGTACTTC.

The rearrangement joins TRBV27 to TRBJ2-2; 7 bases align to TRBD1. Germline CDR1 and CDR2: MNHEY and SMNVEV (reference sequence). This CDR3 comprises 15 residues. V shed 3 bases, J shed 1 base, and the junction held 2 bases outside the gene matches. The CDR3 DNA is TGTGCCAGCAGTTTGGGACAGTGGAACACCGGGGAGCTGTTTTTT. As protein: CASSLGQWNTGELFF.

This clone was counted a single time. The V gene is TRBV5-1, the J gene TRBJ2-1; 11 positions match TRBD2. Germline V gene lookup returns CDR1 SGHRS and CDR2 YFSETQ. This CDR3 region has 13 residues. Trimming cost V 5 bases and J 9 bases; bases outside gene matches: 4. CDR3 nucleotides: TGCGCCAGCAGTACTAGCGGGAGCCCTGAGCAGTTCTTC. This encodes CASSTSGSPEQFF. The full variable domain, with the rest looked up from reference TRBV5-1 and TRBJ2-1, is KAGVTQTPRYLIKTRGQQVTLSCSPISGHRSVSWYQQTPGQGLQFLFEYFSETQRNKGNFPGRFSGRQFSNSRSEMNVSTLELGDSALYLCASSTSGSPEQFFGPGTRLTVL.

V is TRBV11-3 and J is TRBJ1-2; D gene uncertain. Germline CDR1 and CDR2: SGHNT and YENEEA. With 4 bases removed from V and 6 bases from J, the gap between germline ends came to 15 bases. The CDR3 has 14 residues. CDR3 sequence: CASSSRPGSDGYTF. In nucleotides, the CDR3 is TGTGCCAGCAGCTCCCGCCCAGGCAGTGATGGCTACACCTTC.

This chain uses TRBV13 with TRBJ2-2; possible D gene TRBD2, 7 bases. The CDR3 spans 16 residues. Looked up from germline, CDR1 is PRHDT and CDR2 is FYEKMQ (reference sequence). V lost 6 bases, J lost 5 bases, and 19 bases lay in between. The CDR3 region is CASRPTGWGGTGELFF. The CDR3 DNA reads TGTGCCAGCAGACCCACAGGGTGGGGAGGGACCGGGGAGCTGTTTTTT.

CDR3 bases: TGCAGCGTCGGGGGCAGCACCGATAGCAATCAGCCCCAGCATTTT. Translated: CSVGGSTDSNQPQHF. The J gene is TRBJ1-5, the V gene TRBV29-1; tentative D call: TRBD1 (6 bases). Germline V gives CDR1 SQVTM, CDR2 ANQGSEA. The CDR3 consists of 15 residues. Deletions cut 6 bases from V and 0 bases from J, with 15 bases between.

In nucleotides, the CDR3 is TGCGCCAGCAGTCCCCTTGGGGGGGGAGGCACAGATACGCAGTATTTT. Residues: CASSPLGGGGTDTQYF. This chain connects TRBV10-1 to TRBJ2-3; 7 bases are a match to TRBD2. The junction had 9 bases not matched to a gene; V was cut back by 5 bases and J by 1 base. Germline values: CDR1 WNHNN, CDR2 SYGVQD (reference sequence). The CDR3 is made up of 16 amino acids.

This chain links TRBV18 with TRBJ1-2; possibly TRBD1 for D (5 bases). Germline CDR1 and CDR2: KGHSH and LQKENI. CDR3 length: 14 residues. The germline V and J ends were trimmed by 3 bases and 6 bases, with 14 bases remaining between them. The CDR3 region has the DNA TGTGCCAGCTCACCGAATGGGGTCAGGGATGGCTACACCTTC. This encodes CASSPNGVRDGYTF.

V is TRBV28 and J is TRBJ2-3; D remains unclear. The CDR3 contains 13 residues. Germline V gene data show CDR1 as MDHEN and CDR2 as SYDVKM. V was clipped by 6 bases and J by 6 bases, with 13 bases between them. The CDR3 nucleotides read TGTGCCAGCAGCCCGAACCATGGGGATACGCAGTATTTT. It is translated as CASSPNHGDTQYF.